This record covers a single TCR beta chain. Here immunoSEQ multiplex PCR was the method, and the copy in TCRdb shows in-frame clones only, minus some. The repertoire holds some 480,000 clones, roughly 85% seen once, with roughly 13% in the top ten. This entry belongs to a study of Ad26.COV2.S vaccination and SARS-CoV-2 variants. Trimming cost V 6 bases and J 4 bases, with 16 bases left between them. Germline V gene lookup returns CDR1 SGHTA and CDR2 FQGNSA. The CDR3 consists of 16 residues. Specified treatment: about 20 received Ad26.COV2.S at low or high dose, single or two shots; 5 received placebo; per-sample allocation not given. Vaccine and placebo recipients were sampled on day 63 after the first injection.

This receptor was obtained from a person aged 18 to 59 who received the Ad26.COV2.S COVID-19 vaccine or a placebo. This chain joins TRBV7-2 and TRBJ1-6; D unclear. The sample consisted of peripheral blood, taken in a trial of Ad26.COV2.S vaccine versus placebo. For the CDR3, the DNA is TGTGCCAGCAGGCCAATCGACGCCGATTATAATTCACCCCTCCACTTT. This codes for CASRPIDADYNSPLHF. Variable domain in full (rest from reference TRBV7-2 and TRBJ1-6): GAGVSQSPSNKVTEKGKDVELRCDPISGHTALYWYRQSLGQGLEFLIYFQGNSAPDKSGLPSDRFSAERTGGSVSTLTIQRTQQEDSAVYLCASRPIDADYNSPLHFGNGTRLTVT.